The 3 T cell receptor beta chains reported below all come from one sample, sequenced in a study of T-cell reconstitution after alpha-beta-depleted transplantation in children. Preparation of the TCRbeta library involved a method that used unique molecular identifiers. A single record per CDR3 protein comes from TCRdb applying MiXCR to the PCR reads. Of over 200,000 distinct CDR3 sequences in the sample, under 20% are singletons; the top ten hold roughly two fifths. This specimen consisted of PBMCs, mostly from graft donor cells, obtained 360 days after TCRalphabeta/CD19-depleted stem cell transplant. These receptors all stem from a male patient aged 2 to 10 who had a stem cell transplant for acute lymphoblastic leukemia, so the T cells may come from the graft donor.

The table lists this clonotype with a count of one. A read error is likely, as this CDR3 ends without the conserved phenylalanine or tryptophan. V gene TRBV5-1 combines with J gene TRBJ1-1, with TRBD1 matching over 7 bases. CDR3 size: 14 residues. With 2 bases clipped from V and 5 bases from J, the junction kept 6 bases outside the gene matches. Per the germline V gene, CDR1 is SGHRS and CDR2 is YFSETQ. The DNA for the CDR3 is TGCGCCAGCAGCTTACTACAGGGGAGTACTGAAGCTTTCTCT. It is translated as CASSLLQGSTEAFS.

CDR3 DNA: TGCAGTGCTAAGACTAGCGGGGATGAAAGGATCACCGGGGAGCTGTTTTTT. Its translation is CSAKTSGDERITGELFF. The chain has TRBV20-1 and TRBJ2-2, with TRBD2 matching over 11 bases. This CDR3 region has 17 residues. With V trimmed by 4 bases and J by 4 bases, 11 bases remained unmatched. Germline V gene sequence: CDR1 DFQATT, CDR2 SNEGSKA (reference sequence).

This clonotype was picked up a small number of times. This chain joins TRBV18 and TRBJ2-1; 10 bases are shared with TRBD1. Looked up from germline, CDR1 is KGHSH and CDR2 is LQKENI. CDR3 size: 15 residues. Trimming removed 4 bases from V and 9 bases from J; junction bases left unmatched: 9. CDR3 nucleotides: TGTGCCAGCTCACTCGACAGGGGGCCTTTCGCTGAGCAGTTCTTC. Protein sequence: CASSLDRGPFAEQFF. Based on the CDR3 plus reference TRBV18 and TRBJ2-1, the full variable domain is NAGVMQNPRHLVRRRGQEARLRCSPMKGHSHVYWYRQLPEEGLKFMVYLQKENIIDESGMPKERFSAEFPKEGPSILRIQQVVRGDSAAYFCASSLDRGPFAEQFFGPGTRLTVL.